These 18 T cell receptor beta chains originate from one sample sequenced in a study of shared clonotypes between healthy human individuals. Clones were sequenced by immunoSEQ multiplex PCR, and TCRdb holds only the in-frame ones, with some missing. The sample lists over 2 million clones; 85% to 95% were seen once. Sequencing was done on a sample of naive CD4+ T cells sorted from blood. The subset was: CD45RA+ positively selected. The source is a man younger than 35 in good health.

Turning to this clone: Within the sample, other DNA sequences also encode this same CDR3. The chain links TRBV30 to TRBJ2-5; 8 nucleotides match TRBD1. V shed 2 bases and J 5 bases; nucleotides not matched to a gene: 1. In germline, CDR1 is GTSNPN, CDR2 SVGIG (reference sequence). This CDR3 contains 12 residues. The CDR3 nucleotides read TGTGCCTGGAGTACAGGGGGGGAGACCCAGTACTTC. Translated: CAWSTGGETQYF. The whole variable domain, filled in from reference TRBV30 and TRBJ2-5, reads SQTIHQWPATLVQPVGSPLSLECTVEGTSNPNLYWYRQAAGRGLQLLFYSVGIGQISSEVPQNLSASRPQDRQFILSSKKLLLSDSGFYLCAWSTGGETQYFGPGTRLLVL.

The chain couples TRBV2 to TRBJ2-3; D call uncertain. The CDR3 is 11 residues long. Germline loops: CDR1 SNHLY, CDR2 FYNNEI. The V and J ends lost 9 bases and 6 bases respectively, with 10 bases between them. The CDR3 loop reads CASRLGDTQYF. The CDR3 DNA sequence: TGTGCCAGTCGGCTCGGGGATACGCAGTATTTT. The full variable domain, with the rest looked up from reference TRBV2 and TRBJ2-3, is EPEVTQTPSHQVTQMGQEVILRCVPISNHLYFYWYRQILGQKVEFLVSFYNNEISEKSEIFDDQFSVERPDGSNFTLKIRSTKLEDSAMYFCASRLGDTQYFGPGTRLTVL.

The chain couples TRBV6-5 to TRBJ2-7, with 8 bases matching TRBD2. V was pared by 6 bases and J by 0 bases, with 7 bases of the junction left unmatched. The CDR3 sequence is 15 residues long. Germline V gene lookup returns CDR1 MNHEY and CDR2 SVGAGI. CDR3 coding DNA: TGTGCCAGCAGCCCGACTAGCGTAGACTCCTACGAGCAGTACTTC. Translated: CASSPTSVDSYEQYF.

A single count supports this clone. The rearrangement joins TRBV6-5 to TRBJ1-4, with 7 bases that match TRBD1. Germline assignment: CDR1 MNHEY and CDR2 SVGAGI. CDR3 length equals 15 residues. The junction had 11 bases not matched to a gene; V was cut back by 5 bases and J by 8 bases. In DNA form, the CDR3 reads TGTGCCAGCAGTCGTATTACAGGGGCGGGGGAAAAACTGTTTTTT. Its protein product is CASSRITGAGEKLFF.

V usage is TRBV5-6 and J usage is TRBJ2-1, with D tentatively TRBD1 (5 bases). Germline CDR1 and CDR2: SGHDT and YYEEEE. V shed 0 bases and J shed 3 bases, with 16 bases lying between them. The CDR3 contains 17 residues. The DNA of the CDR3 is TGTGCCAGCAGCTTGGCCCTGGGGCGTATAGGCTACAATGAGCAGTTCTTC. It specifies CASSLALGRIGYNEQFF.

The V gene is TRBV30, the J gene TRBJ2-7, with D possibly being TRBD2 (6 bases). CDR3 length: 19 amino acids. Germline V gene sequence: CDR1 GTSNPN, CDR2 SVGIG (reference sequence). Trimming cost V 0 bases and J 4 bases, with 28 bases left between them. CDR3 in amino acids: CAWSVGFGVVGGKGYEQYF. The CDR3 DNA reads as TGTGCCTGGAGTGTAGGTTTTGGGGTGGTGGGGGGAAAAGGTTACGAGCAGTACTTC.

The rearrangement links TRBV7-9 to TRBJ2-4, with 11 positions matching TRBD2. Per the germline V gene, CDR1 is SEHNR and CDR2 is FQNEAQ (reference sequence). Trimming took 4 bases from V and 0 from J; bases not matched to a gene: 11. The CDR3 covers 19 residues. CDR3 nucleotide sequence: TGTGCCAGCAGCTCGGCTTTACCTGGGACTAGCGGAGCCAAAAACATTCAGTACTTC. Translating gives CASSSALPGTSGAKNIQYF.

This clone was detected only once. The chain recombines TRBV5-4 with TRBJ2-2, with TRBD2 identical over 7 bases. The junction had 3 bases not matched to a gene; V was cut back by 4 bases and J by 0 bases. The CDR3 has 15 amino acids. Germline CDR1 and CDR2: SGHNT and YYREEE (reference sequence). CDR3 residues: CASSRDYANTGELFF. The CDR3 bases are TGTGCCAGCAGCCGGGACTACGCGAACACCGGGGAGCTGTTTTTT.

The genes are TRBV30 and TRBJ1-1; D call uncertain. The V gene lost 3 bases and the J gene lost 5 bases, with 16 bases spanning the gap. Per germline, CDR1 GTSNPN and CDR2 SVGIG (reference sequence). There are 14 residues in the CDR3. In DNA, the CDR3 is TGTGCCTGGAGGATTTTAGGAGGGCCAACTGAAGCTTTCTTT. This gives the protein CAWRILGGPTEAFF.

The rearrangement joins TRBV10-2 to TRBJ2-3; 11 nucleotides line up with TRBD2. Germline V CDR1 and CDR2: WSHSY, SAAADI. The CDR3 length is 16 residues. The V segment lost 2 bases and the J segment 5 bases; nucleotides outside the gene matches: 6. CDR3 sequence reads: CASSERGLAGGDTQYF. CDR3 DNA sequence: TGCGCCAGCAGTGAGAGGGGGCTAGCGGGGGGAGATACGCAGTATTTT.

The gene calls are TRBV4-1 and TRBJ1-2; TRBD1 might be the D (6 bases). The CDR3 consists of 15 residues. The germline CDR1 and CDR2 sequences are MGHRA and YSYEKL. V lost 1 base and J 2 bases, leaving 11 bases between the germline ends. The CDR3 reads CASSQGGPRNYGYTF. DNA of the CDR3: TGCGCCAGCAGCCAAGGGGGGCCCCGAAACTATGGCTACACCTTC.

The chain combines TRBV27 with TRBJ1-2; D might be TRBD1 (6 bases). This CDR3 spans 14 amino acids. Germline CDR1 MNHEY, CDR2 SMNVEV (reference sequence). V was pared by 6 bases and J by 4 bases, with 15 bases between. Here the CDR3 DNA reads TGTGCCAGCAGGTCGTACAGGGAGACCTATGGCTACACCTTC. This encodes CASRSYRETYGYTF.

V usage is TRBV25-1 and J usage is TRBJ2-5; D remains unclear. The germline V and J ends were trimmed by 1 base and 5 bases, with 11 bases remaining between them. This CDR3 region has 14 residues. The V gene's germline CDR1 is MGHDK and CDR2 SYGVNS. In nucleotides, the CDR3 is TGTGCCAGCAGTGAATTTGGGCAGACGGAGACCCAGTACTTC. It translates to CASSEFGQTETQYF.

The chain carries TRBV28 and TRBJ2-5, with D perhaps TRBD1 (6 bases). Between the trimmed V and J ends, which lost 6 bases and 0 bases, there was a span of 11 bases. The CDR3 is 14 residues long. The germline V gene has CDR1 MDHEN and CDR2 SYDVKM. CDR3 sequence: CASSSGTNQETQYF. DNA for the CDR3: TGTGCCAGCAGCTCCGGGACAAACCAAGAGACCCAGTACTTC.

This chain links TRBV7-2 with TRBJ1-4; D is ambiguous. Germline CDR1 SGHTA, CDR2 FQGNSA. The V end was cut by 5 bases, the J end by 5 bases, with 15 bases between. The CDR3 is 15 amino acids. The CDR3 loop reads CASSLVGRQNEKLFF. The CDR3 DNA sequence: TGTGCCAGCAGCCTAGTCGGGAGGCAAAATGAAAAACTGTTTTTT.

The chain is built from TRBV19 and TRBJ1-2; 7 nucleotides align to TRBD1. V was clipped by 3 bases and J by 1 base; unmatched bases: 5. Germline CDR1 reads LNHDA; CDR2 reads SQIVND (reference sequence). The CDR3 spans 15 residues. The CDR3 DNA is TGTGCCAGTAGTATCTCCGGGACAGTTAACTATGGCTACACCTTC. This encodes CASSISGTVNYGYTF.

This chain joins TRBV18 and TRBJ1-4, with D hard to call. The CDR3 is 13 amino acids. Germline-derived CDR1 and CDR2 are KGHSH and LQKENI. The V end was cut by 4 bases, the J end by 6 bases, with 9 bases between. In nucleotides, the CDR3 is TGTGCCAGCTCACGCGGAGCGGATGAAAAACTGTTTTTT. Its protein is CASSRGADEKLFF.

The chain combines TRBV29-1 with TRBJ2-7; TRBD1 matches at 8 bases. The V gene end was trimmed by 4 bases and the J gene end by 5 bases; junction bases not matched to a gene: 4. The CDR3 length is 12 residues. CDR1 is SQVTM, CDR2 ANQGSEA, per germline. The CDR3 region is CSVGDRTHEQYF. The DNA of the CDR3 is TGCAGCGTTGGGGACAGGACCCACGAGCAGTACTTC.